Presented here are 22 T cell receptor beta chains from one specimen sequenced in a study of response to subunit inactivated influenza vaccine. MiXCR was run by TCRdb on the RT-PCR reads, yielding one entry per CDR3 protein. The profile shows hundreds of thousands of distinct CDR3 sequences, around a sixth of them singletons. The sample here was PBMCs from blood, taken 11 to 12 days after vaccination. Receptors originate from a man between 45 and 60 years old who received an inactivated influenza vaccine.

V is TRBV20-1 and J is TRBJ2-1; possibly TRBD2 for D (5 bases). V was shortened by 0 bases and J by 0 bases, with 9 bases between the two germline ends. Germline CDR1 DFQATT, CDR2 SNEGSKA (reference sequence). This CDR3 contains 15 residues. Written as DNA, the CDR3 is TGCAGTGCTAGAGACTACGGAGGCTCCTACAATGAGCAGTTCTTC. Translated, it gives CSARDYGGSYNEQFF.

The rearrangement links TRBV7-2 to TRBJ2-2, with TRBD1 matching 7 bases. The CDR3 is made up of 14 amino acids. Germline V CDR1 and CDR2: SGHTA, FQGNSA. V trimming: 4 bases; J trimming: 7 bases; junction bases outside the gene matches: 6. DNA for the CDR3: TGTGCCAGCAGCTCCGACAGGGATGGCGGGGAGCTGTTTTTT. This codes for CASSSDRDGGELFF.

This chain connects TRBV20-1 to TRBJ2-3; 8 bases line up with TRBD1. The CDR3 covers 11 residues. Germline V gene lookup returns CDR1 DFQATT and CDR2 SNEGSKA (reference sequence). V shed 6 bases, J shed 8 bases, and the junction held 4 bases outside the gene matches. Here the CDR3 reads CSAPTGVTQYF. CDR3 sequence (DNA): TGCAGTGCACCGACAGGGGTTACGCAGTATTTT.

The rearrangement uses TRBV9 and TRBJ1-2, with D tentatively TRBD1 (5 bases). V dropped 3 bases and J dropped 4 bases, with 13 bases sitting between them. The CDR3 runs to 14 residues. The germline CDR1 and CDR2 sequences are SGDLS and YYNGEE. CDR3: CASSGPGRSYGYTF. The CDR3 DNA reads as TGTGCCAGCAGCGGCCCGGGACGTTCCTATGGCTACACCTTC.

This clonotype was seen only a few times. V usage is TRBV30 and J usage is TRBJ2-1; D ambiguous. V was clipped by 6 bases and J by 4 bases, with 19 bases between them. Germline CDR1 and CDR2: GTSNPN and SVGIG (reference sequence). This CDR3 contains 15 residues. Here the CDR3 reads CACPTLVGPYNEQFF. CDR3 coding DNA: TGTGCCTGTCCGACCCTAGTTGGGCCTTACAATGAGCAGTTCTTC.

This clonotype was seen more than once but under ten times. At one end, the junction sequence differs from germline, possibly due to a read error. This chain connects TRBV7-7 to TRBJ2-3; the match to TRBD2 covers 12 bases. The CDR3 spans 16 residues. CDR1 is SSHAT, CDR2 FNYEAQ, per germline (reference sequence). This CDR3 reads CASSRLAGEFADTQYF. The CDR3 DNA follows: TGTGCTAGCAGCCGACTAGCGGGGGAATTCGCAGATACGCAGTATTTT.

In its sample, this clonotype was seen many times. CDR3 protein: CATSDSGKLFF. DNA for the CDR3: TGTGCCACCAGTGATTCTGGAAAACTGTTTTTT. This chain links TRBV24-1 with TRBJ1-4; no firm D call. The CDR3 covers 11 residues. The germline CDR1 and CDR2 sequences are KGHDR and SFDVKD. V was trimmed by 2 bases and J by 10 bases, leaving 4 bases between them.

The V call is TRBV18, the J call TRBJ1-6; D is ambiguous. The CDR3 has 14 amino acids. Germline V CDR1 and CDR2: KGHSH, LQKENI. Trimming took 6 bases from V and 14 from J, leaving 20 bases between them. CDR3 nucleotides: TGTGCCAGCTCTCCCGTGAATGGCGGCTCAGCCCTCCACTTT. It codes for CASSPVNGGSALHF.

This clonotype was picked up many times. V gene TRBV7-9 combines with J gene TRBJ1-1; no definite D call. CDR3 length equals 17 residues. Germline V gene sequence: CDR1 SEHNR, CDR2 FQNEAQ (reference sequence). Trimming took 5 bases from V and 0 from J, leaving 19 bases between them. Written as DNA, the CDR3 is TGTGCCAGCAGCCCACGTTCCCTAACTGAAGTGAACACTGAAGCTTTCTTT. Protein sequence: CASSPRSLTEVNTEAFF.

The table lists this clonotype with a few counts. CDR3 bases: TGTGCCAGCAGTCGCTGGACAGGGAAGAGCTCTGGGGCCAACGTCCTGACTTTC. It is translated as CASSRWTGKSSGANVLTF. V usage is TRBV6-1 and J usage is TRBJ2-6, with TRBD1 identical over 8 bases. The CDR3 consists of 18 residues. Per the germline V gene, CDR1 is MNHNS and CDR2 is SASEGT. Trimming took 5 bases from V and 0 from J; bases not matched to a gene: 9.

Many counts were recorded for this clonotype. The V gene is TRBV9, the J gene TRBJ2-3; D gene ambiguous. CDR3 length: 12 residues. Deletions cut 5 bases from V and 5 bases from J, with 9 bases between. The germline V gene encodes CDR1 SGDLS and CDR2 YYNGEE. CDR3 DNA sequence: TGTGCCAGCAGTCCTGCAGGAGATACGCAGTATTTT. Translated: CASSPAGDTQYF.

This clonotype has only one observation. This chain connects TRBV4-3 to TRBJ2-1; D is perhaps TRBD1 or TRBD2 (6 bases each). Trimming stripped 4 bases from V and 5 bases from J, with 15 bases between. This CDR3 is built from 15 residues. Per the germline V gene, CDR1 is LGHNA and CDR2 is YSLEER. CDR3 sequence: CASSLWGDMDNEQFF. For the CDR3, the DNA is TGCGCCAGCAGCCTTTGGGGGGACATGGACAATGAGCAGTTCTTC.

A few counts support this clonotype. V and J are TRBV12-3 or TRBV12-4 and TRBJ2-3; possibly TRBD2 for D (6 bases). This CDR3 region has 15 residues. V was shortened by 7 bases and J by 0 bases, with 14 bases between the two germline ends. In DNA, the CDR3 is TGTGCCAGCACCCTCTTAGCGGCGAGCACAGATACGCAGTATTTT. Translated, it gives CASTLLAASTDTQYF.

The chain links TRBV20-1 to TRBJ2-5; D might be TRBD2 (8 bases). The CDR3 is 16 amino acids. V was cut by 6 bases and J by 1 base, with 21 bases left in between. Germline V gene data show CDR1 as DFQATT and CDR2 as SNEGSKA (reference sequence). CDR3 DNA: TGCAGTGCGGGAGGGGGCAGCGGGGGAACCCAAGAGACCCAGTACTTC. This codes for CSAGGGSGGTQETQYF.

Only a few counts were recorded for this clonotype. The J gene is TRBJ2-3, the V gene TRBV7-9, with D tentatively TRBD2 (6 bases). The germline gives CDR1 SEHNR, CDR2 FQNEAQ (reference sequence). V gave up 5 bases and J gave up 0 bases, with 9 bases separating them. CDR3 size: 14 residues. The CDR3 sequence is CASSEGTSTDTQYF. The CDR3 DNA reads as TGTGCCAGCAGCGAAGGGACTAGCACAGATACGCAGTATTTT.

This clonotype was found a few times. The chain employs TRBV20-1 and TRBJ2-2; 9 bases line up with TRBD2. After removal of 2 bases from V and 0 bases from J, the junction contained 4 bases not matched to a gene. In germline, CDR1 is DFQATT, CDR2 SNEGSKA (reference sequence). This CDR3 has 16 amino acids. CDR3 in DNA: TGCAGTGCTAGATCCCTAGCGGGAACGAACACCGGGGAGCTGTTTTTT. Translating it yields CSARSLAGTNTGELFF.

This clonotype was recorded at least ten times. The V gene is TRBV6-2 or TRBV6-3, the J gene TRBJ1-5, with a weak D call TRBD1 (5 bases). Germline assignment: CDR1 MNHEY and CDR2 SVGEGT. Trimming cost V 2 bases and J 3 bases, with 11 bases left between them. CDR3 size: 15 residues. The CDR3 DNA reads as TGTGCCAGCAGTTACGGGCAGGGCAACAATCAGCCCCAGCATTTT. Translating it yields CASSYGQGNNQPQHF.

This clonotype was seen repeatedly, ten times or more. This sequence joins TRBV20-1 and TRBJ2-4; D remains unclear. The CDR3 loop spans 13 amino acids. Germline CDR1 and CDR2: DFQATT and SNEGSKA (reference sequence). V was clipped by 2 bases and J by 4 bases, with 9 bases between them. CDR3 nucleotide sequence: TGCAGTGCTAGAAGTCCAAATAAAAACATTCAGTACTTC. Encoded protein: CSARSPNKNIQYF.

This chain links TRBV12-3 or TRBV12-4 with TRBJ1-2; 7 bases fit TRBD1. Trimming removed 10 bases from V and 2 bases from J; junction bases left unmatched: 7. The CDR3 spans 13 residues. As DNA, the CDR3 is TGTGCCACCCAGGGACAGTCGAACTATGGCTACACCTTC. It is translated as CATQGQSNYGYTF.

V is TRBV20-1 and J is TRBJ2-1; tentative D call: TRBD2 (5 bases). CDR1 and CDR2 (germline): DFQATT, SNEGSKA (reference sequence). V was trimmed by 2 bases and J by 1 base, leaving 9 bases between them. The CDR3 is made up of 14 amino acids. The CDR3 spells CSARKLDSYNEQFF. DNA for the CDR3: TGCAGTGCTAGAAAACTAGATTCCTACAATGAGCAGTTCTTC.

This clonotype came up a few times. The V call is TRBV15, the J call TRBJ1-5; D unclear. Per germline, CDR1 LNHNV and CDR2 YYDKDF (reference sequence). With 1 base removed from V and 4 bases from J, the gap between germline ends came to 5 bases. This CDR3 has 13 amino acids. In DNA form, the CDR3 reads TGTGCCACCAGCAGAGTGGCAAATCAGCCCCAGCATTTT. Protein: CATSRVANQPQHF.

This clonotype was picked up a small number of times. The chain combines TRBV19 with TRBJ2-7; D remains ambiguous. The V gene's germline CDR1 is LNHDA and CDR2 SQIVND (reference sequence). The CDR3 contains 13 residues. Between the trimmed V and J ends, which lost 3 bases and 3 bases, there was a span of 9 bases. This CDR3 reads CASSIVPRYEQYF. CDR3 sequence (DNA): TGTGCCAGTAGTATCGTACCCCGCTACGAGCAGTACTTC.